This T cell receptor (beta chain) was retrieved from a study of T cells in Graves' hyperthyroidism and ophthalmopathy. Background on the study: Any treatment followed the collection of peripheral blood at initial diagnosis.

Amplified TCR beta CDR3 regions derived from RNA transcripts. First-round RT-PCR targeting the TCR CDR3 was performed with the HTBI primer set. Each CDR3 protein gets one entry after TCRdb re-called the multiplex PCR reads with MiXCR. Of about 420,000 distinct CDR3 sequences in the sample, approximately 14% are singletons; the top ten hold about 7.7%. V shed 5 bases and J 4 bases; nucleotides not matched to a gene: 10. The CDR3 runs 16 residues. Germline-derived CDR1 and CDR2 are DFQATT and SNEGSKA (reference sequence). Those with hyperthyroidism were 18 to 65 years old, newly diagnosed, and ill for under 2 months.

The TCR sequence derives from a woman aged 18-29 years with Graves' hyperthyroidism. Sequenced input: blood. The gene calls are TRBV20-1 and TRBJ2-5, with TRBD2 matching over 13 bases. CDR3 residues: CSAPRTSGGRGETQYF. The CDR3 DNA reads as TGCAGTGCTCCGAGGACTAGCGGGGGACGGGGAGAGACCCAGTACTTC.